One T cell receptor beta chain is described in this entry. Its antigen has not been determined. No base quality information exists; no much larger clone differs at one position. The germline V gene (reference sequence) specifies DFQATT as CDR1 and SNEGSKA as CDR2. V drops 4 bases and J drops 1 base, leaving 10 bases in between. The CDR3 runs 13 amino acids, cysteine and phenylalanine included. The retained sequence is limited to the CDR3, 39 bases, with the frame set at the first base. Libraries were prepared through 5' RACE. The sample was run on an Illumina HiSeq 2500. A second PCR of about 7 to 12 cycles was run with a J-beta primer mix and a sample-barcoded 5' primer. A unique molecular identifier was introduced onto each TCR beta cDNA molecule by a template-switch 5' adaptor carrying 12 random nucleotides. Each sample yielded at least 2.5 million CDR3-containing paired-end reads. First-strand cDNA was synthesized from all RNA with the Mint cDNA synthesis kit, primed by a TRBC-specific oligonucleotide. Following uracil-DNA glycosylase treatment, all cDNA underwent a first 18-cycle PCR with the universal primers M1SS and BC2_uni_R. The original pipeline was this. Each sample was normalized by randomly selecting 1 million high-quality reads, each carrying a distinct molecular identifier. Instead of being binned into consensus sequences, reads that shared molecular identifiers were thrown out. MiTCR, with a Q25 quality threshold and the strictest error-elimination algorithm, was used for CDR3 identification, clonotype clustering and error correction. A nonparametric unseen species model using Euler transformation provided a lower-bound estimate of total TCR beta diversity. TCRdb itself trimmed the public reads at Q25 with fastp, ran MiXCR and retained productive beta chains. Each CDR3 protein gets just one entry, which takes the most common genes and DNA from the rows behind it. The V and J calls come from TCRdb's annotation, not from the publication. Counted in this sample were roughly 500,000 distinct CDR3 sequences; 25% to 30% of them appeared once. Clones ranked in the top ten supply approximately 18% of the sample.

The data originate from a study of blood T cells in healthy people across ages (dated by TCRdb to 2015 to 2017). About the investigation overall: In model experiments, template switching captured roughly one uniquely barcoded TCR beta cDNA molecule for every two T cells. Using deep sequencing normalized with unique cDNA molecular identifiers, the study measured how TCR beta repertoire diversity changes with age. To avoid experimental bias, donors of different ages were spread randomly across the sequencing lanes. The donors were split into four age groups: young (average 16 years), middle-aged (roughly 39), aged (over 55) and long-lived (roughly 86). Using the same blood draw, the study looked at two additional independent replicas of 1 million unique cDNA reads for two donors, one aged 18 to 30 and the other aged 80 or older. Broader findings and caveats from the paper: Since profiling was done on bulk unsorted PBMCs, naive and antigen-experienced compartments could not be conclusively compared. The CMV infection status of donors was not known, potentially confounding age-related changes in expanded clonotypes. Compared with the aged group, the long-lived group had more naive CD4+ T cells, fewer expanded clones and increased TCR diversity, suggesting age selection. Observed TCR beta diversity per million T cells fell roughly linearly with age, and a significant reduction was already apparent by age around 40. The percentage of naive T cells measured by flow cytometry correlated strongly with observed TCR beta diversity. Estimates of total diversity based on one million sequenced T cells were considered lower bounds and underestimates.

Systemically healthy Caucasian individuals from Russia, around 39 in total and aged roughly 6 to 95 years, were included as donors. Roughly 10 milliliters of peripheral blood were collected from each donor into EDTA-treated Vacutainer tubes. Ficoll-Paque density-gradient centrifugation was used to isolate PBMCs, with at least 6 million per sample. Total RNA was extracted from PBMCs with Trizol reagent, with at least 6 micrograms obtained per sample. The percentages of naive CD45RAhigh/CD27high T cells were determined by flow cytometry on a PBMC aliquot from every donor. The source is a woman in her sixties or seventies in good health. The chain couples TRBV20-1 to TRBJ1-2, with no reliable assignment of the D segment. The sequenced sample consisted of blood. The DNA is as follows: TGCAGTGCTACCGGCGGATTTAACTATGGCTACACCTTC. Translated, it gives CSATGGFNYGYTF.